This T cell receptor (beta chain) was sequenced during a study of early T cells in non-severe SARS-CoV-2 infection. Germline V gene lookup returns CDR1 SGDLS and CDR2 YYNGEE. CDR3 length: 15 residues. For this clonotype: At one of its ends the junction is not consistent with the germline gene, which may arise from a read error.

TCRdb re-derived calls from the 5' RACE reads in MiXCR, one entry per CDR3 protein. Of about 58,000 distinct CDR3 sequences listed, around 11% are singletons. The sequenced sample consisted of whole blood. The rearrangement links TRBV9 to TRBJ2-4; 7 bases match TRBD2. The origin of this receptor is an adult who was a healthcare worker with PCR-confirmed SARS-CoV-2 infection or an uninfected control (not recorded which). The CDR3 region is CPRGGRRGTKNIQYF. The DNA for the CDR3 is TGCCCCCGTGGGGGAAGGCGGGGGACCAAAAACATTCAGTACTTC. Looking up the rest from reference TRBV9 and TRBJ2-4 gives the full variable domain: DSGVTQTPKHLITATGQRVTLRCSPRSGDLSVYWYQQSLDQGLQFLIQYYNGEERAKGNILERFSAQQFPDLHSELNLSSLELGDSALYFCPRGGRRGTKNIQYFGAGTRLSVL.